Below are 13 T cell receptor beta chains sequenced from a single sample in a study of regulatory T cells in long-lasting Graves disease. Library construction for TCR beta used iRepertoire HTBI primers and Arm-PCR of CDR3 regions. Each CDR3 protein gets one entry after TCRdb re-called the multiplex PCR reads with MiXCR. This sample has around 250,000 distinct CDR3 sequences; around 21% occur once, and the top ten carry approximately 13%. Time point described: newly diagnosed GD, antithyroid drugs for less than 3 months. Following extraction of RNA from PBMCs, that RNA was used to make the TCR library. The specimen comprised peripheral blood mononuclear cells (PBMCs), sampled at new diagnosis, from a patient treated with antithyroid drugs. The receptors were sampled from a female donor with Graves disease.

The rearrangement joins TRBV4-2 to TRBJ2-7, with 8 bases identical to TRBD2. Losses at the gene ends were 3 bases for V and 2 bases for J; bases not matched to a gene: 9. Germline V CDR1 and CDR2: LGHNA, YNFKEQ. This CDR3 region has 16 residues. CDR3 bases: TGTGCCAGCAGCCAGGGTACTAGCGGAAATGCCTACGAGCAGTACTTC. Its protein product is CASSQGTSGNAYEQYF.

Regarding this clonotype: A much bigger clone sits one base away, suggesting this may be a read error. The chain couples TRBV16 to TRBJ2-7, with D tentatively TRBD1 or TRBD2 (5 bases each). Per germline, CDR1 KGHSY and CDR2 FQNENV. V lost 3 bases and J lost 9, with 21 bases in between. The CDR3 runs 15 residues. The DNA for the CDR3 is TGTGCCAGCAGCCACGCCATCCGGGACCCAAATGGGCAGTACTTC. Residues: CASSHAIRDPNGQYF.

Note on this clonotype: It differs at one base from a far larger clone, so likely a read error. No conserved phenylalanine or tryptophan is present at the end of the CDR3, so a read error is the likely explanation. V usage is TRBV7-2 and J usage is TRBJ2-1; D may be TRBD1 (6 bases). The J call is uncertain, as TRBJ2-5 better fits the DNA end. The CDR3 is 14 residues long. CDR1 and CDR2 (germline): SGHTA, FQGNSA. CDR3 protein: CASSSGLGAETQYS. As DNA, the CDR3 is TGTGCCAGCAGCTCCGGGTTGGGGGCAGAGACCCAGTACTCC.

The J gene is TRBJ1-1, the V gene TRBV7-3; D perhaps matches TRBD1 (6 bases). This CDR3 has 13 amino acids. CDR1 and CDR2 from the germline V gene are SGHTA and FQGTGA. Trimming cost V 0 bases and J 8 bases, with 10 bases left between them. The DNA for the CDR3 is TGTGCCAGCAGCTTAACCCTCGGACAGGAAGCTTTCTTT. Translated, it gives CASSLTLGQEAFF.

The table lists this clonotype with many counts. Its ends do not fully match the called genes, so a read error is possible. The chain joins TRBV28 to TRBJ1-1; D uncertain. Germline V gene data show CDR1 as MDHEN and CDR2 as SYDVKM. The CDR3 sequence is 13 residues long. The CDR3 nucleotides read TGTACCAGCAGCGTAGACCCGGGCACTGAAGCTTTCTTT. It is translated as CTSSVDPGTEAFF.

This clonotype was seen a few times. V gene TRBV6-2 or TRBV6-3 combines with J gene TRBJ1-5; D is unresolved. V was pared by 4 bases and J by 6 bases, with 19 bases between. CDR1 is MNHEY, CDR2 SVGEGT, per germline. This CDR3 comprises 16 residues. Here the CDR3 DNA reads TGTGCCAGCAGTTCCGGAACGGCAGACCTCGGTCAGCCCCAGCATTTT. As protein: CASSSGTADLGQPQHF.

The chain joins TRBV20-1 to TRBJ2-3, with 7 positions matching TRBD2. The CDR3 totals 16 residues. Germline lookup yields CDR1 DFQATT and CDR2 SNEGSKA (reference sequence). The V segment lost 0 bases and the J segment 2 bases; nucleotides outside the gene matches: 8. CDR3: CSARDPWAGDTDTQYF. DNA for the CDR3: TGCAGTGCTAGAGACCCCTGGGCGGGAGACACAGATACGCAGTATTTT.

Note on this clonotype: Since a much larger clone is just one base distant, this may be a read error. The V gene is TRBV18, the J gene TRBJ2-5; D is undetermined. This CDR3 has 13 residues. CDR1 and CDR2 from the germline V gene are KGHSH and LQKENI. The CDR3 sequence: CASSPFREETRYF. The DNA of the CDR3 is TGTGCCAGCTCACCGTTTAGGGAAGAGACCCGGTACTTC.

Many counts were recorded for this clonotype. The chain uses TRBV28 and TRBJ1-5; TRBD1 matches 10 bases. V dropped 6 bases and J dropped 4; count of bases not matched to a gene: 6. Germline CDR1 MDHEN, CDR2 SYDVKM. The CDR3 has 15 residues. CDR3 DNA: TGTGCCAGCAGCTTGACAGGGGGCGGGAATCAGCCCCAGCATTTT. It is translated as CASSLTGGGNQPQHF.

V and J are TRBV20-1 and TRBJ2-3, with a possible D match to TRBD1 (5 bases). Germline V gene lookup returns CDR1 DFQATT and CDR2 SNEGSKA (reference sequence). The V gene lost 3 bases and the J gene lost 0 bases, with 7 bases spanning the gap. The CDR3 spans 13 residues. CDR3: CSASRGSTDTQYF. The CDR3 nucleotides read TGCAGTGCTAGTAGGGGAAGCACAGATACGCAGTATTTT.

This clonotype was observed at least ten times. This chain uses TRBV5-4 with TRBJ2-5; D call uncertain. Deletions cut 1 base from V and 1 base from J, with 11 bases between. The CDR3 spans 15 residues. CDR1 is SGHNT and CDR2 is YYREEE in the germline V gene (reference sequence). The CDR3 sequence: CASSLFSRPQETQYF. CDR3 nucleotides: TGTGCCAGCAGCTTGTTTTCCAGGCCCCAAGAGACCCAGTACTTC.

Regarding this clonotype: This likely reflects a read error, since a far larger clone is one base away. CDR3: CASSSDRGDYNEQYF. The CDR3, as DNA: TGTGCCAGCAGCTCGGACAGGGGGGACTACAATGAGCAGTACTTC. V usage is TRBV7-2 and J usage is TRBJ2-4, with 10 nucleotides matching TRBD1. With 4 bases clipped from V and 13 bases from J, the junction kept 13 bases outside the gene matches. This CDR3 has 15 residues. Germline CDR1 reads SGHTA; CDR2 reads FQGNSA.

This clonotype has only a few counts. The CDR3 spells CASSLGGRVYEQYF. The CDR3 DNA reads as TGTGCCAGCAGCTTGGGTGGCAGGGTCTACGAGCAGTACTTC. The chain joins TRBV5-4 to TRBJ2-7; D might be TRBD1 (5 bases). From germline, CDR1 is SGHNT and CDR2 YYREEE (reference sequence). Deletions cut 0 bases from V and 3 bases from J, with 10 bases between. The CDR3 is 14 amino acids.